The text below deals with one T cell receptor (beta chain). The sample is drawn from a study of blood T cell repertoires in COVID-19. Study information: Acute and convalescent COVID-19 samples came from the United States, Italy and Spain. Sources were T cells, B-cell-depleted T cells, or PBMCs; the material itself was cDNA or gDNA.

The CDR3 length is 16 residues. V trimming: 0 bases; J trimming: 1 base; junction bases outside the gene matches: 6. CDR1 and CDR2 from the germline V gene are MNHEY and SVGAGI. Original analysis: For nucleated cells, counts were estimated from reference gene primer amplification. Here immunoSEQ multiplex PCR was the method, and the copy in TCRdb shows in-frame clones only, minus some. The V and J calls and clone size come from that table; D and trimming were worked out from the DNA. The table lists some 70,000 clones, roughly 88% of them singletons. The receptor was derived from a man in his 70s with active or convalescent COVID-19. The specimen sequenced was peripheral blood. V is TRBV6-5 and J is TRBJ2-7, with 7 bases matching TRBD1. CDR3: CASSYSKTGASYEQYF. CDR3 coding DNA: TGTGCCAGCAGTTACTCGAAAACAGGGGCTTCCTACGAGCAGTACTTC.